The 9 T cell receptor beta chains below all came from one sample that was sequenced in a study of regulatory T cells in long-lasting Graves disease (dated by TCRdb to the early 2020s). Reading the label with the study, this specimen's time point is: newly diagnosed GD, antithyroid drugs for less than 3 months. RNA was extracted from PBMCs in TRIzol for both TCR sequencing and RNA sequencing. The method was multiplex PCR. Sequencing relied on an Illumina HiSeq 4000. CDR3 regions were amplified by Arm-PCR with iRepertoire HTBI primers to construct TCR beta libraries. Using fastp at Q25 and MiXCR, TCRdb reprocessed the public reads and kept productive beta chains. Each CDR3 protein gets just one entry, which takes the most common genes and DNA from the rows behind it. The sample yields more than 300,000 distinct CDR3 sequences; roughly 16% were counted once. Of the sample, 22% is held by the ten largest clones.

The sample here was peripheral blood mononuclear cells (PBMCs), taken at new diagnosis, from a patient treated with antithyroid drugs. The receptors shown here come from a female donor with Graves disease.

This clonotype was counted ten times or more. The CDR3 bases are TGTGCCAGCAGCCTATGGCCAGATACGCAGTATTTT. It codes for CASSLWPDTQYF. The chain uses TRBV7-2 and TRBJ2-3; D not resolved. The CDR3 is 12 residues long. The V end lost 5 bases, the J end lost 4 bases, and 7 bases lay between the germline ends. Germline loops: CDR1 SGHTA, CDR2 FQGNSA.

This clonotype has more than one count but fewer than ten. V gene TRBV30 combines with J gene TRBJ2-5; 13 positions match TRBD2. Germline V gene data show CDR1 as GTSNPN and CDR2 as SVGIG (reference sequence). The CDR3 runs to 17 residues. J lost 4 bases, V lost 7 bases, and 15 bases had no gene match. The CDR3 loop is CASTLSKTSGRAETQYF. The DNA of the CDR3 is TGTGCCTCAACACTTTCCAAAACTAGCGGGAGGGCAGAGACCCAGTACTTC. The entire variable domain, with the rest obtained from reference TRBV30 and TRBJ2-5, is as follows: SQTIHQWPATLVQPVGSPLSLECTVEGTSNPNLYWYRQAAGRGLQLLFYSVGIGQISSEVPQNLSASRPQDRQFILSSKKLLLSDSGFYLCASTLSKTSGRAETQYFGPGTRLLVL.

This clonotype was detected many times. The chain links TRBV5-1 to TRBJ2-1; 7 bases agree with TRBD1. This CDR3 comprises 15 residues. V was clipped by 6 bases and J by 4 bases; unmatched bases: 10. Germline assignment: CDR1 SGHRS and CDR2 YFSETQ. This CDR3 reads CASNHDRASYNEQFF. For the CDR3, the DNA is TGCGCCAGCAACCACGACAGGGCTTCGTACAATGAGCAGTTCTTC.

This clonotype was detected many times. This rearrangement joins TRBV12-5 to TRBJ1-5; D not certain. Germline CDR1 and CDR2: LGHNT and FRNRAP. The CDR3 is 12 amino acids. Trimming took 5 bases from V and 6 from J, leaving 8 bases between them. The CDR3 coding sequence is TGTGCTAGTGGTCCATTTTCTCAGCCCCAGCATTTT. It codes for CASGPFSQPQHF.

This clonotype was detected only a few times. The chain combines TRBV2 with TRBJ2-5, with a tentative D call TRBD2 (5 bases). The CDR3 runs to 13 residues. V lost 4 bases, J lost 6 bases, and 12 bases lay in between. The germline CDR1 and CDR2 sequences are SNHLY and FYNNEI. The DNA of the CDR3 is TGTGCCAGCAGTGCCTCCGGGGAAAAGACCCAGTACTTC. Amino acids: CASSASGEKTQYF. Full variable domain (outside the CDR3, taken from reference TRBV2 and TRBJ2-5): EPEVTQTPSHQVTQMGQEVILRCVPISNHLYFYWYRQILGQKVEFLVSFYNNEISEKSEIFDDQFSVERPDGSNFTLKIRSTKLEDSAMYFCASSASGEKTQYFGPGTRLLVL.

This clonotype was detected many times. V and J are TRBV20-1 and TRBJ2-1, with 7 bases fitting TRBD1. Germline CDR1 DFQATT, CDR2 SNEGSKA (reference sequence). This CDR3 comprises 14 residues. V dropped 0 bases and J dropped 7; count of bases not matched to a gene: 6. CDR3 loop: CSARDRAGGNEQFF. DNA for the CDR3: TGCAGTGCTAGAGATCGGGCAGGGGGTAATGAGCAGTTCTTC.

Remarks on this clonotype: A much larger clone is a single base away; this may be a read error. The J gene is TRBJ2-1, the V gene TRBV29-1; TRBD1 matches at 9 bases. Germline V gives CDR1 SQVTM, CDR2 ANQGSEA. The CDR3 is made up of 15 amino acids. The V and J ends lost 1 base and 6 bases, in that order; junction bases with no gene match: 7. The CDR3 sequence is CSVEGVTGGRNEQFF. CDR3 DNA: TGCAGCGTTGAAGGTGTGACAGGGGGACGCAATGAGCAGTTCTTC.

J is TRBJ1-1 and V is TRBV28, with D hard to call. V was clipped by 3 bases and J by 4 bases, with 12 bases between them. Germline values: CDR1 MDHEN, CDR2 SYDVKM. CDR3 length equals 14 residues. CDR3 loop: CASSFSGRTTEAFF. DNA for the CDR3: TGTGCCAGCAGTTTCTCCGGGCGGACCACTGAAGCTTTCTTT.

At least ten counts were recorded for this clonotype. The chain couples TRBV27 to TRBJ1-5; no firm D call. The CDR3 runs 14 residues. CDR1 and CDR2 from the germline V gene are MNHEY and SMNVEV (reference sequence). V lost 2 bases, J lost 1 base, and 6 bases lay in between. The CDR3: CASSLGQSNQPQHF. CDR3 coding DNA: TGTGCCAGCAGTTTAGGGCAGAGCAATCAGCCCCAGCATTTT.